The present T cell receptor beta chain was sequenced within a study of blood T cell repertoires in COVID-19. Across the study: Samples came from the United States, Italy and Spain, spanning acute and convalescent COVID-19. The cDNA or gDNA used as material had been derived from T cells, B-cell-depleted T cells, or PBMCs.

Authors' analysis steps: Quantification of nucleated cells was approximated via reference gene primer amplification. Method: immunoSEQ multiplex PCR; TCRdb's copy keeps in-frame clones and lacks some. D and trimming come from the DNA, and the V and J calls and clone size come from that table. Of about 280,000 clones detected, 65% to 90% appear once; the ten largest clones hold roughly 5%. CDR1 SGHAT and CDR2 FQNNGV come from the germline V gene. V lost 5 bases, J lost 5 bases, and 16 bases stayed unmatched. CDR3 size: 17 residues. The specimen sequenced was peripheral blood. This chain uses TRBV11-2 with TRBJ2-5, with 8 positions matching TRBD2. The TCR comes from a man in his forties or fifties with active or convalescent COVID-19. The CDR3 DNA reads as TGTGCCAGCAGCACCGGGTGGTGGACTAGCAGTGGCGAGACCCAGTACTTC. Amino acids: CASSTGWWTSSGETQYF. Complete variable domain (other parts from reference TRBV11-2 and TRBJ2-5): EAGVAQSPRYKIIEKRQSVAFWCNPISGHATLYWYQQILGQGPKLLIQFQNNGVVDDSQLPKDRFSAERLKGVDSTLKIQPAKLEDSAVYLCASSTGWWTSSGETQYFGPGTRLLVL.